The 5 T cell receptor beta chains presented below share a single source sample, sequenced in a study of T-cell memory formation after mild COVID-19. TCRdb re-called the 5' RACE reads through MiXCR, storing one row per CDR3 protein. The sample records roughly 150,000 distinct CDR3 sequences, around 15% being singletons. Material for sequencing was PBMCs or a T cell subset sorted from them (not recorded which). These receptors were collected from an adult woman who had mild COVID-19 (a few samples of this study predate the infection). Cell type and time point are not known.

This clonotype was observed once. V and J are TRBV6-6 and TRBJ2-1; D gene unclear. The germline gives CDR1 MNHNY, CDR2 SVGAGI (reference sequence). This CDR3 is built from 15 residues. V lost 5 bases to trimming and J lost 0 bases, with 11 bases between them. CDR3 coding DNA: TGTGCCAGCAGTGACGCTACCAGCTCCTACAATGAGCAGTTCTTC. This translates into CASSDATSSYNEQFF.

Note on this clonotype: The conserved phenylalanine or tryptophan is not found at the CDR3 terminus, so this likely reflects a read error. The chain joins TRBV6-4 to TRBJ2-1; D is perhaps TRBD1 (6 bases). The V end lost 0 bases, the J end lost 6 bases, and 12 bases lay between the germline ends. The CDR3 extends over 15 amino acids. Germline loops: CDR1 MRHNA, CDR2 SNTAGT. Here the CDR3 DNA reads TGTGCCAGCAGTGACTCCGGCAGGGGTAGCAATGAGCAGTTCTTA. It specifies CASSDSGRGSNEQFL.

This clonotype was counted between two and nine times. V is TRBV4-1 and J is TRBJ1-3; 7 nucleotides align to TRBD1. Germline CDR1 MGHRA, CDR2 YSYEKL. The CDR3 consists of 16 residues. With V trimmed by 5 bases and J by 0 bases, 7 bases remained unmatched. The chain's CDR3 is CASSSPGQSSGNTIYF. The CDR3 coding sequence is TGCGCCAGCAGCTCCCCGGGACAGAGCTCTGGAAACACCATATATTTT.

This clonotype was observed a handful of times. The CDR3 nucleotides read TGTGCCAGCAGTGTTTCCGGGCCCCGCAACACAGATACGCAGTATTTT. Translated, it gives CASSVSGPRNTDTQYF. The chain combines TRBV27 with TRBJ2-3; D is unclear. The CDR3 has 16 residues. Trimming took 5 bases from V and 2 from J, leaving 17 bases between them. Germline V CDR1 and CDR2: MNHEY, SMNVEV (reference sequence).

The V and J genes are TRBV4-1 and TRBJ1-1; D possibly corresponds to TRBD1 (5 bases). The ends were cut back, 1 base at V and 3 bases at J, with 6 bases in the middle. CDR3 size: 13 residues. Germline assignment: CDR1 MGHRA and CDR2 YSYEKL. CDR3 residues: CASSQVGDTEAFF. CDR3 DNA: TGCGCCAGCAGCCAAGTGGGGGACACTGAAGCTTTCTTT.